This TCR beta chain was identified during a study of blood T cell repertoires in COVID-19. CDR1 MNHEY and CDR2 SMNVEV come from the germline V gene (reference sequence). The CDR3 is made up of 13 amino acids. As for this clone: At one of its ends the junction is not consistent with the germline gene, which may arise from a read error.

TCRdb's copy holds only in-frame clones and misses some; the assay was immunoSEQ multiplex PCR. Here the sample spans about 73,000 clones, around 83% being singletons. Sequencing was performed on peripheral blood. The receptor was isolated from a woman aged 55-69 years with acute or convalescent COVID-19. This rearrangement joins TRBV27 to TRBJ2-7, with D possibly TRBD1 on 5 matching bases. The CDR3 DNA follows: TGTGCCAGCACCCAGTGGCAGGGCGAGCCGTTGGTCTTC. Residues: CASTQWQGEPLVF.